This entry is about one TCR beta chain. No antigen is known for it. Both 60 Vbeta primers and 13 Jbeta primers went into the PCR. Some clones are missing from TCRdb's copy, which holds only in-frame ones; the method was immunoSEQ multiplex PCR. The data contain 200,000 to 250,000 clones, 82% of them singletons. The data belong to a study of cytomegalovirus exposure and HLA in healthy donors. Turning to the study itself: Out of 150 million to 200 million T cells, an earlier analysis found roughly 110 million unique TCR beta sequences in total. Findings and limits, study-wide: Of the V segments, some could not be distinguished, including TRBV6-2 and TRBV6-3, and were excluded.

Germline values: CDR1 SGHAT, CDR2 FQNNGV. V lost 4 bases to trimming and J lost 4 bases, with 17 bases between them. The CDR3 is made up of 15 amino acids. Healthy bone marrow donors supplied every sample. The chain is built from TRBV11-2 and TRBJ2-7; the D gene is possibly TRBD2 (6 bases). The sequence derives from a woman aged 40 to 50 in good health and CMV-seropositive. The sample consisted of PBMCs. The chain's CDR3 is CASSYGGTAGYEQYF. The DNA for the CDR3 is TGTGCCAGCAGCTACGGCGGGACTGCGGGATACGAGCAGTACTTC. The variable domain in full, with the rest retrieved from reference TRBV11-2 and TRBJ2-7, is EAGVAQSPRYKIIEKRQSVAFWCNPISGHATLYWYQQILGQGPKLLIQFQNNGVVDDSQLPKDRFSAERLKGVDSTLKIQPAKLEDSAVYLCASSYGGTAGYEQYFGPGTRLTVT.